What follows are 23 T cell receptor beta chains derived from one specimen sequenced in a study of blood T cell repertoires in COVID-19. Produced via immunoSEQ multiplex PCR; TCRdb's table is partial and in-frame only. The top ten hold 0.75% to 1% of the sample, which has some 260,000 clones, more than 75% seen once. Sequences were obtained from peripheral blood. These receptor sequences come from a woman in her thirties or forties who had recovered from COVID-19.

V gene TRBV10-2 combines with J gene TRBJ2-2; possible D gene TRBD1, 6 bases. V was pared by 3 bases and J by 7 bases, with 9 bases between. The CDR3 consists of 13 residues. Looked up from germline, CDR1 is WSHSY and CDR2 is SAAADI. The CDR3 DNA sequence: TGCGCCAGCAGTGAACAGGGTGGCGGGGAGCTGTTTTTT. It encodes CASSEQGGGELFF.

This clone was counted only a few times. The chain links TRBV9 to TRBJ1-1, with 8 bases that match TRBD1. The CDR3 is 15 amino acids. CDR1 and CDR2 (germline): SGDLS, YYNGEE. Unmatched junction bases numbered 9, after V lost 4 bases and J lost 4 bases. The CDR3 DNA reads TGTGCCAGCAGCCCGCGCCAGGGGGCGCCCACTGAAGCTTTCTTT. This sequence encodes CASSPRQGAPTEAFF.

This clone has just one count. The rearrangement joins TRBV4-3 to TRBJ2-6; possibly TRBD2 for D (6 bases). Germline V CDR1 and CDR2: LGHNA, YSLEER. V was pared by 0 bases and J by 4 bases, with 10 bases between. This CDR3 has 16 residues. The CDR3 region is CASSQEGGVGANVLTF. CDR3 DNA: TGCGCCAGCAGCCAAGAGGGGGGTGTGGGGGCCAACGTCCTGACTTTC.

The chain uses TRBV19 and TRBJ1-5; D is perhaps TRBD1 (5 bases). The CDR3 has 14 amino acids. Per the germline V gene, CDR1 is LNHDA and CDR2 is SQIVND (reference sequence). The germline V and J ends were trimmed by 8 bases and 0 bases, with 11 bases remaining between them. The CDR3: CASWLGHSNQPQHF. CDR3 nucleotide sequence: TGTGCCAGTTGGTTAGGACATAGCAATCAGCCCCAGCATTTT.

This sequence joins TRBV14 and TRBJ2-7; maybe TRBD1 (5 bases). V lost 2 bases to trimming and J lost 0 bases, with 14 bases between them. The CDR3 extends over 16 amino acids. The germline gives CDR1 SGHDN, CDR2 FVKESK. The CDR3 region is CASSQRDRRLSYEQYV. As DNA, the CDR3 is TGTGCCAGCAGCCAACGCGACAGACGCCTCTCCTACGAGCAGTACGTC.

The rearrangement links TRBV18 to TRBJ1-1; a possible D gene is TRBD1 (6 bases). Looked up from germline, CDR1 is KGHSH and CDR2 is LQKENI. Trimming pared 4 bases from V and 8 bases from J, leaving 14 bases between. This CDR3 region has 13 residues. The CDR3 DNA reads TGTGCCAGCTCACGGGGGGGCCCATGGGAAGCTTTCTTT. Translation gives CASSRGGPWEAFF.

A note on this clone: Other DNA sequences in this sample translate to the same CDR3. The CDR3 DNA reads as TGTGCCAGCAGTTATAGGGGTCCCAACACTGAAGCTTTCTTT. Protein product: CASSYRGPNTEAFF. This chain joins TRBV6-5 and TRBJ1-1; D possibly corresponds to TRBD1 (5 bases). Trimming took off 3 bases at V and 2 bases at J, with 10 bases between the two ends. The CDR3 is 14 residues long. Germline loops: CDR1 MNHEY, CDR2 SVGAGI.

CDR3 sequence reads: CASSLAGGTYNEQFF. Here the CDR3 DNA reads TGTGCCAGCAGCTTGGCTGGCGGGACCTACAATGAGCAGTTCTTC. The genes are TRBV5-4 and TRBJ2-1; TRBD2 is a possible D gene (6 bases). This CDR3 spans 15 amino acids. V was clipped by 0 bases and J by 2 bases, with 9 bases between them. Germline V gives CDR1 SGHNT, CDR2 YYREEE (reference sequence).

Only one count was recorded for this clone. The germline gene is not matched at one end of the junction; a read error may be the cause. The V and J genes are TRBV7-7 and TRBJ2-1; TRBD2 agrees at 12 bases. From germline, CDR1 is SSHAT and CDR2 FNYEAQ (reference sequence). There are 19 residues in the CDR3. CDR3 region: CASSPLKTSGSPLYNEQFF. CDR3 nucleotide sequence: TGTGCTAGCAGCCCCCTGAAGACTAGCGGGAGCCCATTATACAATGAGCAGTTCTTC.

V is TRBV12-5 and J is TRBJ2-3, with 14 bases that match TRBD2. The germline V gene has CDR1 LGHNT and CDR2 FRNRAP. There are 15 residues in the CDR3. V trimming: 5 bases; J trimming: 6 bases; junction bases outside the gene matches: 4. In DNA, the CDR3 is TGTGCTAGTGGTCCCGGACTAGCGGGAGGTGATACGCAGTATTTT. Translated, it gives CASGPGLAGGDTQYF.

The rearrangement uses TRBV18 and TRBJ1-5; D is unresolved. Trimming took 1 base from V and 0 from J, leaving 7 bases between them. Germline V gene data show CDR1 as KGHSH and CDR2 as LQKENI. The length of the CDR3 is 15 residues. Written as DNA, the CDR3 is TGTGCCAGCTCACCACAGGGAGATAGCAATCAGCCCCAGCATTTT. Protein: CASSPQGDSNQPQHF. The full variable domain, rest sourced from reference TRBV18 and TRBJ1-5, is NAGVMQNPRHLVRRRGQEARLRCSPMKGHSHVYWYRQLPEEGLKFMVYLQKENIIDESGMPKERFSAEFPKEGPSILRIQQVVRGDSAAYFCASSPQGDSNQPQHFGDGTRLSIL.

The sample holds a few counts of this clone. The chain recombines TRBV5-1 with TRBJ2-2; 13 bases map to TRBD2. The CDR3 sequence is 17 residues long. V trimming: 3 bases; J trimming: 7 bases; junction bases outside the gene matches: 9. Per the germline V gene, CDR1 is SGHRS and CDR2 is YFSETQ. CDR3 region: CASSSRTSGSRNGELFF. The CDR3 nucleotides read TGCGCCAGCAGCTCGCGGACTAGCGGGAGTAGGAACGGGGAGCTGTTTTTT.

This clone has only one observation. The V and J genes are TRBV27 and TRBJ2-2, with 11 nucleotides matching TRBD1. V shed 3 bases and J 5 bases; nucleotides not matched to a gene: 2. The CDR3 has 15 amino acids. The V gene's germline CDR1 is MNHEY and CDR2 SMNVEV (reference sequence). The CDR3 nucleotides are TGTGCCAGCAGTTTCGGGACAGGGGGTACCGGGGAGCTGTTTTTT. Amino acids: CASSFGTGGTGELFF.

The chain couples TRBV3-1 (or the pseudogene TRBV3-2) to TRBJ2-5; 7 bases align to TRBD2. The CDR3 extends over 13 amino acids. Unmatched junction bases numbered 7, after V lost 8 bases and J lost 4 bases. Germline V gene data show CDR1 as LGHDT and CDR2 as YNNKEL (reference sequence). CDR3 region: CASPKGRGETQYF. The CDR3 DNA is TGTGCCAGCCCCAAGGGGAGGGGAGAGACCCAGTACTTC.

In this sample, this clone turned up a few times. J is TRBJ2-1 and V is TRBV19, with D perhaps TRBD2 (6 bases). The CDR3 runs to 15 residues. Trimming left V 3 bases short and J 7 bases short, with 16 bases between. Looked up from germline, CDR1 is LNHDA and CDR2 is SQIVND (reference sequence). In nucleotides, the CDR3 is TGTGCCAGTAGTATTGGGGCCTCCGGGGGAAATGAGCAGTTCTTC. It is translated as CASSIGASGGNEQFF. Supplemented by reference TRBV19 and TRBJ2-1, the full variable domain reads DGGITQSPKYLFRKEGQNVTLSCEQNLNHDAMYWYRQDPGQGLRLIYYSQIVNDFQKGDIAEGYSVSREKKESFPLTVTSAQKNPTAFYLCASSIGASGGNEQFFGPGTRLTVL.

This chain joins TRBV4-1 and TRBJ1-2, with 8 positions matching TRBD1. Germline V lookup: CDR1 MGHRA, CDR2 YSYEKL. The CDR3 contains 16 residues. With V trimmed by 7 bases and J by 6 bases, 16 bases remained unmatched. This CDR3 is CASTHGQGGDPNGYTF. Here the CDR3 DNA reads TGCGCCAGCACCCACGGACAGGGCGGGGACCCCAATGGCTACACCTTC.

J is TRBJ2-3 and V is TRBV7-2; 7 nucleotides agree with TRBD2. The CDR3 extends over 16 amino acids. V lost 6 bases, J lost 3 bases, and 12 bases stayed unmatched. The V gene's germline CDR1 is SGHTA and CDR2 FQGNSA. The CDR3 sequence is CASRPRGTSVTDTQYF. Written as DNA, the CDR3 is TGTGCCAGCAGACCGAGGGGCACTAGCGTGACAGATACGCAGTATTTT.

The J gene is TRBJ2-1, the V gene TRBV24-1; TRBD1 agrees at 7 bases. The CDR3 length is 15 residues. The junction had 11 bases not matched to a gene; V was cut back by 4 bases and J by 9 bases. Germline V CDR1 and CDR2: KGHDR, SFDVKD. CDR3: CATSDPRPKGAEQFF. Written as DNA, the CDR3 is TGTGCCACCAGTGACCCCCGACCCAAGGGGGCTGAGCAGTTCTTC.

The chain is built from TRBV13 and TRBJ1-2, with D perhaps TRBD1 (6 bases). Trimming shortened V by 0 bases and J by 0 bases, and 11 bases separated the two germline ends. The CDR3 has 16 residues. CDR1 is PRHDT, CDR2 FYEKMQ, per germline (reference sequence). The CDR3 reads CASSLGGTSANYGYTF. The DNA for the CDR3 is TGTGCCAGCAGCTTAGGAGGGACATCAGCTAACTATGGCTACACCTTC.

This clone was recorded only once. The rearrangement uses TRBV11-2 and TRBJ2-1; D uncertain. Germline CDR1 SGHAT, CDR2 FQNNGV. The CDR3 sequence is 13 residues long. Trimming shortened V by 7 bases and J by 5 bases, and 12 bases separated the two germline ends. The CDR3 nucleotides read TGTGCCAGCACCCCAGTGTCCCACAATGAGCAGTTCTTC. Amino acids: CASTPVSHNEQFF.

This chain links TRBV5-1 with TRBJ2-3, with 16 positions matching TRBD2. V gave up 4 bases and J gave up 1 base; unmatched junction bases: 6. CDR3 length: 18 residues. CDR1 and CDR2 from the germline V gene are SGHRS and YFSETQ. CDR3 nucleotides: TGCGCCAGCAGCCCAGGGACTAGCGGGAGGGCGGGCACAGATACGCAGTATTTT. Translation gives CASSPGTSGRAGTDTQYF. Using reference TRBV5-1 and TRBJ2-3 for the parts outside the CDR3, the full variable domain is KAGVTQTPRYLIKTRGQQVTLSCSPISGHRSVSWYQQTPGQGLQFLFEYFSETQRNKGNFPGRFSGRQFSNSRSEMNVSTLELGDSALYLCASSPGTSGRAGTDTQYFGPGTRLTVL.

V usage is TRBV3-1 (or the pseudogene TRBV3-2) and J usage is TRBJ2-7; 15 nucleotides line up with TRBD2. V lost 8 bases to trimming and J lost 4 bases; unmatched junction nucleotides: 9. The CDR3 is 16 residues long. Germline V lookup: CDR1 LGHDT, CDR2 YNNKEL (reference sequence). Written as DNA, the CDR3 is TGTGCCAGCGGATGGGGACTAGCGGGAGGAGGGTACGAGCAGTACTTC. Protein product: CASGWGLAGGGYEQYF.

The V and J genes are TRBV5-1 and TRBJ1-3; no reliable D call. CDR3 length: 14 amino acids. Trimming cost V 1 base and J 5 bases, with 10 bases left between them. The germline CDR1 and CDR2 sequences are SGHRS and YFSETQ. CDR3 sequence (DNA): TGCGCCAGCAGCTTGTCGGGGAACCGAAACACCATATATTTT. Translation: CASSLSGNRNTIYF.